This T cell receptor (beta chain) was sequenced in a study of T-cell memory formation after mild COVID-19. Study-level background: Clustering of TCRs was largely donor specific. Whole-study findings and limits: Later expanders leaned CD4+, whereas clones that contracted between day 15 and 85 were balanced CD4/CD8. Some SARS-CoV-2-responding clones were already detected in memory before infection. The study found contracting CD4+ clones mainly in CM and EM and contracting CD8+ clones in EMRA.

Remarks on this clonotype: The antigen is undetermined.

TCRdb redid the calling of the 5' RACE reads with MiXCR, one entry per CDR3 protein. The sample shows about 55,000 distinct CDR3 sequences, about 27% of them seen only once. Germline CDR1 MGHRA, CDR2 YSYEKL. The junction had 21 bases not matched to a gene; V was cut back by 0 bases and J by 4 bases. This CDR3 is built from 21 residues. This TCR derives from a man between 18 and 35 years old who had mild COVID-19 (a few samples of this study predate the infection). Cell type and time point are not known. The specimen was PBMCs or a T cell subset sorted from them (not recorded which). The chain uses TRBV4-1 and TRBJ2-1, with 7 bases lining up with TRBD1. CDR3 in DNA: TGCGCCAGCAGCCAAGAGGAAGGGGGCAGAAGCTCCCTTGTTGGGTACAATGAGCAGTTCTTC. As protein: CASSQEEGGRSSLVGYNEQFF.